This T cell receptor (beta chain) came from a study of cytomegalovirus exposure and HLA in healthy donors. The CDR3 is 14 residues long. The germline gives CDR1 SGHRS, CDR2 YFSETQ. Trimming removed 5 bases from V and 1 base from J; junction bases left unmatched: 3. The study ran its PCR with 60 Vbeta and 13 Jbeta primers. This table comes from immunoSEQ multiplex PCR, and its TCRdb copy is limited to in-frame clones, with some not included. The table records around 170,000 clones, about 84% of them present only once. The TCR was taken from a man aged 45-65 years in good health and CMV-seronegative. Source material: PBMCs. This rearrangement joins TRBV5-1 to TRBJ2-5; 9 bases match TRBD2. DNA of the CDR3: TGCGCCAGCAGTCTAGCGGGGAGCCAAGAGACCCAGTACTTC. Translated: CASSLAGSQETQYF.